The clone carrying this T cell receptor beta chain was seen more than once but under ten times. Its antigen is not identified. CDR3 length: 16 amino acids. Germline assignment: CDR1 MDHEN and CDR2 SYDVKM. V was clipped by 10 bases and J by 0 bases; unmatched bases: 15. TCRdb reanalysed the 5' RACE reads using MiXCR and keeps one entry per CDR3 protein. The sample consists of some 600,000 distinct CDR3 sequences, over 9% of them appearing once. This entry belongs to a study of T cells after yellow fever vaccination. Study outcomes and limitations: There was a small share of clonotypes that showed up in both the CD4 and CD8 compartments. Post-booster repertoires again held most primary-vaccination clones (approximately 96% CD4, roughly 88% CD8).

The TCR originated in a man aged 25-45 years who received the YFV17D yellow fever vaccine. This sample comprised PBMCs, obtained on the day of the yellow fever booster vaccination. V usage is TRBV28 and J usage is TRBJ2-7, with 7 bases fitting TRBD1. The CDR3 DNA sequence: TGTGCCACCGCCGAGGGGGACAGCCAATACTCCTACGAGCAGTACTTC. Translating gives CATAEGDSQYSYEQYF.